This T cell receptor (beta chain) was retrieved from a study of neurological immune-mediated disorders. Germline V CDR1 and CDR2: MNHNY, SVGAGI (reference sequence). The ends were cut back, 5 bases at V and 2 bases at J, with 10 bases in the middle. CDR3 length equals 14 residues. TCRdb redid the calling of the 5' RACE reads with MiXCR, one entry per CDR3 protein. The table records about 70,000 distinct CDR3 sequences, over 4% of them present only once. Sequenced material: PBMCs. The chain links TRBV6-6 to TRBJ1-5; the D gene is possibly TRBD1 (5 bases). The sequence was obtained from a human donor with multiple sclerosis. The donor label of this sample is uncertain. CDR3 in DNA: TGTGCCAGCAGTCCCTGGGGCGGCAATCAGCCCCAGCATTTT. Its protein is CASSPWGGNQPQHF.